These 5 T cell receptor beta chains originate from one sample sequenced in a study of beta chain features in type 1 diabetes. Expressed TCRB transcripts were sequenced because the entire RNA isolate underwent reverse transcription. Generated by immunoSEQ multiplex PCR, the TCRdb table keeps only in-frame clones and is missing some. The profile shows about 900,000 clones, 17% of them singletons. The sample taken for sequencing was naive CD4+ T cells from blood. Receptor source: a woman in her late teens or twenties in good health.

This clone was observed a few times. The J gene is TRBJ2-7, the V gene TRBV2; weak D call: TRBD2 (6 bases). Germline CDR1 reads SNHLY; CDR2 reads FYNNEI. This CDR3 has 14 amino acids. With 7 bases removed from V and 0 bases from J, the gap between germline ends came to 13 bases. CDR3 sequence reads: CASKMGLSSYEQYF. The DNA for the CDR3 is TGTGCCAGCAAAATGGGACTCTCCTCCTACGAGCAGTACTTC.

V and J are TRBV13 and TRBJ2-7; D possibly corresponds to TRBD2 (6 bases). V lost 4 bases and J 2 bases, leaving 15 bases between the germline ends. Germline-derived CDR1 and CDR2 are PRHDT and FYEKMQ (reference sequence). This CDR3 has 15 amino acids. The CDR3 DNA reads TGTGCCAGCAGCTCAGGCCCCAGCGGGCCCTACGAGCAGTACTTC. This codes for CASSSGPSGPYEQYF.

In this sample, this clone turned up a few times. CDR3 protein: CAISRQGVETEAFF. The CDR3 DNA reads TGTGCCATCAGTAGACAGGGGGTGGAAACTGAAGCTTTCTTT. The V gene is TRBV10-3, the J gene TRBJ1-1; the match to TRBD1 covers 9 bases. Per germline, CDR1 ENHRY and CDR2 SYGVKD. After removal of 5 bases from V and 5 bases from J, the junction contained 6 bases not matched to a gene. This CDR3 has 14 amino acids.

The chain joins TRBV11-2 to TRBJ1-1; D call uncertain. The germline CDR1 and CDR2 sequences are SGHAT and FQNNGV. With 1 base removed from V and 0 bases from J, the gap between germline ends came to 9 bases. This CDR3 is 15 amino acids long. The CDR3 sequence: CASSLGQTLNTEAFF. The CDR3 bases are TGTGCCAGCAGCTTAGGACAAACTTTGAACACTGAAGCTTTCTTT.

This clone was counted many times. The chain has TRBV13 and TRBJ2-7; 12 positions agree with TRBD2. From germline, CDR1 is PRHDT and CDR2 FYEKMQ (reference sequence). The CDR3 runs to 15 residues. With 5 bases clipped from V and 5 bases from J, the junction kept 7 bases outside the gene matches. In DNA form, the CDR3 reads TGTGCCAGCAGCCGGTGGGGACTAGCGGGCCACGAGCAGTACTTC. Translation gives CASSRWGLAGHEQYF.